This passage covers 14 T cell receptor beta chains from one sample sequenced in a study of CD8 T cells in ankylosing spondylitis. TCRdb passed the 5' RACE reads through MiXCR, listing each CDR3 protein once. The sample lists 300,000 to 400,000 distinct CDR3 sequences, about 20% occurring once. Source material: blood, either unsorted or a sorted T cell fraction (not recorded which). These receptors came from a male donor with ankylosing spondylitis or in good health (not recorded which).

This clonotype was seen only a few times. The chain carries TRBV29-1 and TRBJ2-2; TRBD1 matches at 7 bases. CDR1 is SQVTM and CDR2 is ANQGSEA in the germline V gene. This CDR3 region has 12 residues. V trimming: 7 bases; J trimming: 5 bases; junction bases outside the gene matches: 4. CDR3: CSAKGQTGELFF. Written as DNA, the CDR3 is TGCAGCGCCAAGGGACAGACCGGGGAGCTGTTTTTT.

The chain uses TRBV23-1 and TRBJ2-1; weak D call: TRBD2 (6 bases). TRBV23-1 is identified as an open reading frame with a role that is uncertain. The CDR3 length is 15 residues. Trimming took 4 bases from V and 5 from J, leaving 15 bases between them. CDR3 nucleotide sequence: TGCGCCAGCAGTCGGGGGGTAGAGGGCCACAATGAGCAGTTCTTC. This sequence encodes CASSRGVEGHNEQFF.

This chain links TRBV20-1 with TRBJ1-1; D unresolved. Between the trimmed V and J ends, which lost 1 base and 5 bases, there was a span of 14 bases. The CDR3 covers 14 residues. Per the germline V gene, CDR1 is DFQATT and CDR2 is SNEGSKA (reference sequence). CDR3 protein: CSARGSKGRTEAFF. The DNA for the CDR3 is TGCAGTGCTAGAGGAAGTAAGGGCCGGACTGAAGCTTTCTTT.

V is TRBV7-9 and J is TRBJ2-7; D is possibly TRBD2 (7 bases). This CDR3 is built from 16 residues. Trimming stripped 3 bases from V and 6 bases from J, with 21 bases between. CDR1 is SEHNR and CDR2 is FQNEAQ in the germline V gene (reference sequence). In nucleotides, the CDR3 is TGTGCCAGCAGCTTTTGGGCCGGGGGGCTGGCGTCCGAGCAGTACTTC. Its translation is CASSFWAGGLASEQYF. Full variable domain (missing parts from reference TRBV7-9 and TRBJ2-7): DTGVSQNPRHKITKRGQNVTFRCDPISEHNRLYWYRQTLGQGPEFLTYFQNEAQLEKSRLLSDRFSAERPKGSFSTLEIQRTEQGDSAMYLCASSFWAGGLASEQYFGPGTRLTVT.

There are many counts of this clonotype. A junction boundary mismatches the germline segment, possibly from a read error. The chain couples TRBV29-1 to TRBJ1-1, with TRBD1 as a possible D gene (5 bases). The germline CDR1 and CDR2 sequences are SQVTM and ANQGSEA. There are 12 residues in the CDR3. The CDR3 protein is CSIGGENPEAFF. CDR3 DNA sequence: TGCAGCATCGGGGGAGAGAACCCTGAAGCTTTCTTT.

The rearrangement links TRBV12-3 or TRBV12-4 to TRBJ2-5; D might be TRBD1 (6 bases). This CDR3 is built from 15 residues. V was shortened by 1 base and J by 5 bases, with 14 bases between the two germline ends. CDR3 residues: CASSLVGGALETQYF. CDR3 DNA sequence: TGTGCCAGCAGTTTAGTTGGGGGCGCGTTGGAGACCCAGTACTTC.

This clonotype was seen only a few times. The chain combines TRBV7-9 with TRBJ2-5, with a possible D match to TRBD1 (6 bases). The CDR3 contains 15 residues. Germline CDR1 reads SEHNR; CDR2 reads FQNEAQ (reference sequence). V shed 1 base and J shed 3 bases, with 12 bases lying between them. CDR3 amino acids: CASSLGQGMEETQYF. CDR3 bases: TGTGCCAGCAGCTTAGGGCAGGGGATGGAAGAGACCCAGTACTTC.

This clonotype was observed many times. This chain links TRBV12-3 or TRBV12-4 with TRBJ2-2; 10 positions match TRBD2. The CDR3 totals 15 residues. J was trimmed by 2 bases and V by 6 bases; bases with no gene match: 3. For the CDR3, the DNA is TGTGCCAGCAGCCTAGCGGGGGCCAACACCGGGGAGCTGTTTTTT. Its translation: CASSLAGANTGELFF.

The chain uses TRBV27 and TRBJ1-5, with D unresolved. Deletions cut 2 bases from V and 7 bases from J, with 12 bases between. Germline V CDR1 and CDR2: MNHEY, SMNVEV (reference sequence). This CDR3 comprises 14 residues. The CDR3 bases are TGTGCCAGCAGTTTAAACGGGATTGGACAGCCCCAGCATTTT. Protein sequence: CASSLNGIGQPQHF.

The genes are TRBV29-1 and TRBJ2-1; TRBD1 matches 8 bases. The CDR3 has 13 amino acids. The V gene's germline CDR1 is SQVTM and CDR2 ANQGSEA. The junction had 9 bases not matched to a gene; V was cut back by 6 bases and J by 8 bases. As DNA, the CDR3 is TGCAGCGTCCGGACAGGGCAGGGCTATGAGCAGTTCTTC. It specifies CSVRTGQGYEQFF.

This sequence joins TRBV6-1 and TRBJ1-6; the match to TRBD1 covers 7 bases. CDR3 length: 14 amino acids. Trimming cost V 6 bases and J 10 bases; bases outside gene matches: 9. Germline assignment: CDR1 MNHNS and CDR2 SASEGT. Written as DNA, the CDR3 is TGTGCCAGCAGAGCTGAGACAGGGAGCTCACCCCTCCACTTT. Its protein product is CASRAETGSSPLHF.

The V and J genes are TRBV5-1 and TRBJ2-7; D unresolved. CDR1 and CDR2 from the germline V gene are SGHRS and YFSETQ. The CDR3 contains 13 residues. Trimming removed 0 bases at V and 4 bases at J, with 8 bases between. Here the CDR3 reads CASSLASVYEQYF. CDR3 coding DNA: TGCGCCAGCAGCTTGGCCTCGGTATACGAGCAGTACTTC.

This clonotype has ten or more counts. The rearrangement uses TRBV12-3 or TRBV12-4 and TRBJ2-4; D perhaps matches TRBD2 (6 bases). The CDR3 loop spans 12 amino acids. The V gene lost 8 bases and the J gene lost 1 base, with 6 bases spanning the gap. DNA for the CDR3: TGTGCCAGCGGGGGGGCCAAAAACATTCAGTACTTC. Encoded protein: CASGGAKNIQYF.

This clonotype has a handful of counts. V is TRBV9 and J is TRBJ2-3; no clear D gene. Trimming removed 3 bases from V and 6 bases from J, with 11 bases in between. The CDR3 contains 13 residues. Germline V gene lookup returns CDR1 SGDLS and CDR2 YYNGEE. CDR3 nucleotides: TGTGCCAGCAGCGCAGTCCTTGAGGATACGCAGTATTTT. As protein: CASSAVLEDTQYF.